This TCR beta chain emerged from a study of shared clonotypes between healthy human individuals. Study findings and constraints: Among a few donors, approximately 5% of naive CD4 clonotypes were found in common. Relative to clonotypes present in all four donors, those not shared had lower generation probabilities.

A note on this clone: Its antigen is not identified.

Researchers partitioned CD4+ cells into CD45RA+ naive and CD45RA-negative memory subsets. The protocol was immunoSEQ multiplex PCR, while the TCRdb copy is restricted to in-frame clones and leaves out a portion. The table has under 1,900,000 clones, approximately 98.5% seen once; the top ten hold over 0.3%. The CDR3 length is 15 residues. Germline CDR1 is SGHVS and CDR2 is FNYEAQ. Trimming took off 2 bases at V and 10 bases at J, with 18 bases between the two ends. The chain joins TRBV7-6 to TRBJ2-1, with D perhaps TRBD1 (7 bases). Sequenced sample: naive CD4+ T cells sorted from blood. Subset denoted: CD45RA+ positively selected. The clonotype originates from a man between 25 and 39 years old in good health. CDR3 sequence reads: CASSLFPNRGGEQFF. As DNA, the CDR3 is TGTGCCAGCAGCTTATTCCCGAACAGGGGAGGAGAGCAGTTCTTC.